The subject of this entry is one TCR beta chain. Generated by immunoSEQ multiplex PCR, the TCRdb table keeps only in-frame clones and is missing some. The sample includes under 75,000 clones, roughly 80% seen only once; the top ten take less than 20%. The data were taken from a study of blood T cell repertoires in COVID-19. There are 17 residues in the CDR3. Germline V gives CDR1 LNHDA, CDR2 SQIVND (reference sequence). V shed 3 bases, J shed 2 bases, and the junction held 10 bases outside the gene matches. The TCR originated in a woman between 50 and 59 years old with active or convalescent COVID-19. The V gene is TRBV19, the J gene TRBJ2-3, with 8 bases identical to TRBD1. Sample: peripheral blood. The CDR3 bases are TGTGCCAGTAGTATCTTAGGGACAGGCATAGTCACAGATACGCAGTATTTT. Translated: CASSILGTGIVTDTQYF.